Listed here are 25 T cell receptor beta chains from one sample, sequenced in a study of control samples from healthy donors and cancer patients. Measured with immunoSEQ multiplex PCR; TCRdb has only the in-frame clones, and not every one. The repertoire holds 60,000 or so clones, with over 75% as singletons. The sequenced sample was blood. These receptors were collected from a man aged 50 to 60 in good health.

With regard to this clone: This sample also contains other DNA sequences that code for the same CDR3. The chain carries TRBV5-1 and TRBJ2-3; TRBD2 is a possible D gene (5 bases). Deletions cut 0 bases from V and 1 base from J, with 6 bases between. Germline CDR1 and CDR2: SGHRS and YFSETQ. This CDR3 comprises 14 residues. CDR3 sequence: CASSLERGTDTQYF. The CDR3, as DNA: TGCGCCAGCAGCTTGGAGAGGGGCACAGATACGCAGTATTTT.

The chain couples TRBV20-1 to TRBJ2-7, with D tentatively TRBD1 (5 bases). Germline V gives CDR1 DFQATT, CDR2 SNEGSKA (reference sequence). Deletions cut 3 bases from V and 0 bases from J, with 15 bases between. The CDR3 length is 15 residues. CDR3 residues: CSASSVQGTSYEQYF. The CDR3 DNA is TGCAGTGCTAGTTCGGTTCAGGGTACCTCCTACGAGCAGTACTTC.

The chain links TRBV5-4 to TRBJ2-3, with 7 bases identical to TRBD1. V lost 4 bases to trimming and J lost 2 bases; unmatched junction nucleotides: 7. Germline loops: CDR1 SGHNT, CDR2 YYREEE (reference sequence). The length of the CDR3 is 15 residues. The CDR3 region is CASSRDSHPTDTQYF. DNA for the CDR3: TGTGCCAGCAGCCGGGACAGTCACCCCACAGATACGCAGTATTTT.

The V call is TRBV20-1, the J call TRBJ2-7, with D perhaps being TRBD1 or TRBD2 (5 bases each). From germline, CDR1 is DFQATT and CDR2 SNEGSKA (reference sequence). The CDR3 extends over 14 amino acids. V shed 3 bases and J shed 3 bases, with 15 bases lying between them. The CDR3 sequence: CSASPGPYNYEQYF. The CDR3 nucleotides read TGCAGTGCTAGTCCGGGACCATATAACTACGAGCAGTACTTC.

This clone appeared once. The chain joins TRBV12-2 to TRBJ1-1. TRBV12-2 is a pseudogene locus. This CDR3 has 14 amino acids. CDR3 sequence reads: CASRLPGRNTEAFF. The CDR3 coding sequence is TGTGCAAGTCGCCTTCCGGGACGGAACACTGAAGCTTTCTTT.

This chain links TRBV6-5 with TRBJ2-2; 8 bases match TRBD2. The CDR3 runs to 15 residues. Losses at the gene ends were 6 bases for V and 1 base for J; bases not matched to a gene: 4. CDR1 and CDR2 (germline): MNHEY, SVGAGI. The CDR3 sequence: CASRRTSMNTGELFF. As DNA, the CDR3 is TGTGCCAGCAGGCGGACTAGCATGAACACCGGGGAGCTGTTTTTT.

This chain uses TRBV28 with TRBJ1-2, with D maybe TRBD1 (5 bases). The germline V gene has CDR1 MDHEN and CDR2 SYDVKM. This CDR3 is built from 15 residues. Trimming took 6 bases from V and 2 from J, leaving 16 bases between them. CDR3 loop: CASSSWAGINYGYTF. In DNA, the CDR3 is TGTGCCAGCAGCTCGTGGGCAGGGATCAACTATGGCTACACCTTC.

This chain connects TRBV7-3 to TRBJ2-1, with D tentatively TRBD1 or TRBD2 (5 bases each). CDR1 and CDR2 from the germline V gene are SGHTA and FQGTGA. CDR3 length equals 13 residues. V was shortened by 5 bases and J by 10 bases, with 15 bases between the two germline ends. CDR3 region: CASSAHRDREQFF. The CDR3 DNA reads as TGTGCCAGCAGCGCCCACCGGGACCGGGAGCAGTTCTTC. Based on the CDR3 plus reference TRBV7-3 and TRBJ2-1, the full variable domain is GAGVSQTPSNKVTEKGKYVELRCDPISGHTALYWYRQSLGQGPEFLIYFQGTGAADDSGLPNDRFFAVRPEGSVSTLKIQRTERGDSAVYLCASSAHRDREQFFGPGTRLTVL.

This rearrangement joins TRBV6-5 to TRBJ2-2; D may correspond to TRBD1 or TRBD2 (6 bases each). The CDR3 runs 12 residues. V dropped 6 bases and J dropped 6 bases, with 8 bases sitting between them. The germline V gene has CDR1 MNHEY and CDR2 SVGAGI. For the CDR3, the DNA is TGTGCCAGCAGGGAGGGGGCCGGGGAGCTGTTTTTT. As protein: CASREGAGELFF.

The chain links TRBV24-1 to TRBJ2-5; D not certain. The V end lost 5 bases, the J end lost 4 bases, and 7 bases lay between the germline ends. CDR3 length: 12 amino acids. Per the germline V gene, CDR1 is KGHDR and CDR2 is SFDVKD. CDR3 protein: CATSGAGETQYF. The CDR3 bases are TGTGCCACCAGTGGGGCAGGAGAGACCCAGTACTTC.

The chain uses TRBV2 and TRBJ2-7; weak D call: TRBD2 (6 bases). This CDR3 is built from 12 residues. V was cut by 3 bases and J by 7 bases, with 10 bases left in between. Germline loops: CDR1 SNHLY, CDR2 FYNNEI. The CDR3 loop is CASSEEGGEQYF. In DNA form, the CDR3 reads TGTGCCAGCAGTGAGGAGGGCGGGGAGCAGTACTTC.

This clone was recorded only once. The chain links TRBV5-6 to TRBJ2-1; no definite D call. Trimming shortened V by 0 bases and J by 3 bases, and 10 bases separated the two germline ends. The CDR3 runs to 15 residues. Germline CDR1 SGHDT, CDR2 YYEEEE. CDR3 protein: CASSLDTSNYNEQFF. The CDR3 DNA reads TGTGCCAGCAGCTTGGATACCAGCAACTACAATGAGCAGTTCTTC.

The chain joins TRBV13 to TRBJ1-1; a possible D gene is TRBD1 (6 bases). V was clipped by 5 bases and J by 10 bases, with 14 bases between them. The CDR3 contains 12 residues. Germline CDR1 reads PRHDT; CDR2 reads FYEKMQ (reference sequence). The chain's CDR3 is CASSQGGRRAFF. Written as DNA, the CDR3 is TGTGCCAGCAGCCAAGGGGGGCGGCGAGCTTTCTTT.

This chain uses TRBV3-1 (or the pseudogene TRBV3-2) with TRBJ2-7; D is undetermined. With 4 bases removed from V and 0 bases from J, the gap between germline ends came to 7 bases. This CDR3 has 13 residues. Per the germline V gene, CDR1 is LGHDT and CDR2 is YNNKEL (reference sequence). The CDR3 DNA follows: TGTGCCAGCAGCCCCCAGAACTCCTACGAGCAGTACTTC. Translation: CASSPQNSYEQYF.

This clone was counted a few times. This rearrangement joins TRBV29-1 to TRBJ2-3; the match to TRBD2 covers 7 bases. In germline, CDR1 is SQVTM, CDR2 ANQGSEA. Losses at the gene ends were 7 bases for V and 5 bases for J; bases not matched to a gene: 15. This CDR3 has 15 residues. CDR3 nucleotides: TGCAGCGCCGAGCGCGGCGGGAGTGGGAAAGATACGCAGTATTTT. It specifies CSAERGGSGKDTQYF.

The chain couples TRBV6-1 to TRBJ1-2; weak D call: TRBD1 (5 bases). The CDR3 sequence is 15 residues long. The germline V gene encodes CDR1 MNHNS and CDR2 SASEGT. V was pared by 7 bases and J by 3 bases, with 18 bases between. The CDR3: CASTSGLRRDYGYTF. The CDR3 DNA is TGTGCCAGCACCTCGGGACTCCGACGGGACTATGGCTACACCTTC.

The V and J genes are TRBV24-1 and TRBJ2-5; D is possibly TRBD2 (5 bases). Trimming removed 2 bases from V and 3 bases from J, with 6 bases in between. Germline V gene lookup returns CDR1 KGHDR and CDR2 SFDVKD. This CDR3 is 13 amino acids long. The CDR3 sequence: CATSDYGEETQYF. The CDR3 DNA is TGTGCCACCAGTGATTACGGGGAAGAGACCCAGTACTTC.

As DNA, the CDR3 is TGTGCCACTATGGGACAGGGAACCGAGCAGTACTTC. Translating gives CATMGQGTEQYF. The chain has TRBV19 and TRBJ2-7, with 9 bases identical to TRBD1. CDR1 LNHDA and CDR2 SQIVND come from the germline V gene (reference sequence). CDR3 length equals 12 residues. With V trimmed by 10 bases and J by 6 bases, 7 bases remained unmatched.

The chain uses TRBV19 and TRBJ1-1, with D maybe TRBD1 (5 bases). The CDR3 has 13 residues. Germline CDR1 is LNHDA and CDR2 is SQIVND (reference sequence). The V end was cut by 5 bases, the J end by 5 bases, with 12 bases between. The CDR3 region is CASSGGVGTEAFF. The DNA of the CDR3 is TGTGCCAGTAGTGGAGGGGTGGGGACTGAAGCTTTCTTT.

The gene calls are TRBV7-9 and TRBJ1-1, with TRBD1 identical over 10 bases. V was clipped by 5 bases and J by 5 bases; unmatched bases: 8. The V gene's germline CDR1 is SEHNR and CDR2 FQNEAQ (reference sequence). The CDR3 is 15 amino acids. CDR3 sequence: CASSKGQGVGTEAFF. In nucleotides, the CDR3 is TGTGCCAGCAGCAAAGGACAGGGGGTGGGAACTGAAGCTTTCTTT.

The V call is TRBV27, the J call TRBJ2-7; 7 nucleotides agree with TRBD2. CDR1 is MNHEY and CDR2 is SMNVEV in the germline V gene (reference sequence). The CDR3 sequence is 16 residues long. V lost 5 bases to trimming and J lost 0 bases; unmatched junction nucleotides: 10. The CDR3 DNA reads as TGTGCCAGCAGTACCCGATGGGCTAGCGGCTCCTACGAGCAGTACTTC. Protein product: CASSTRWASGSYEQYF.

The V and J genes are TRBV19 and TRBJ2-7, with D possibly TRBD1 on 5 matching bases. Trimming pared 3 bases from V and 5 bases from J, leaving 14 bases between. The CDR3 covers 14 residues. Germline CDR1 reads LNHDA; CDR2 reads SQIVND (reference sequence). The CDR3 DNA is TGTGCCAGTAGTATCTCCCCAGGGATCGACGAGCAGTACTTC. Its translation: CASSISPGIDEQYF.

The chain couples TRBV6-5 to TRBJ1-2; weak D call: TRBD1 (6 bases). Trimming took 2 bases from V and 1 from J, leaving 11 bases between them. The CDR3 runs to 15 residues. The germline gives CDR1 MNHEY, CDR2 SVGAGI. CDR3 bases: TGTGCCAGCAGTTACGGGGGGCCGGGTAACTATGGCTACACCTTC. This sequence encodes CASSYGGPGNYGYTF.

The chain carries TRBV30 and TRBJ2-5, with 8 nucleotides matching TRBD2. This CDR3 contains 14 residues. Germline V CDR1 and CDR2: GTSNPN, SVGIG (reference sequence). With V trimmed by 4 bases and J by 5 bases, 9 bases remained unmatched. The CDR3 DNA reads as TGTGCCTGGATTCCCGCGGGGGGCAGGGAGACCCAGTACTTC. It translates to CAWIPAGGRETQYF.

The J gene is TRBJ2-2, the V gene TRBV24-1; TRBD1 aligns across 9 bases. CDR1 and CDR2 from the germline V gene are KGHDR and SFDVKD. The CDR3 is 14 amino acids. V was pared by 10 bases and J by 0 bases, with 2 bases of the junction left unmatched. The CDR3 DNA follows: TGTGCCACGGGACAGGGAGCGAACACCGGGGAGCTGTTTTTT. Residues: CATGQGANTGELFF.